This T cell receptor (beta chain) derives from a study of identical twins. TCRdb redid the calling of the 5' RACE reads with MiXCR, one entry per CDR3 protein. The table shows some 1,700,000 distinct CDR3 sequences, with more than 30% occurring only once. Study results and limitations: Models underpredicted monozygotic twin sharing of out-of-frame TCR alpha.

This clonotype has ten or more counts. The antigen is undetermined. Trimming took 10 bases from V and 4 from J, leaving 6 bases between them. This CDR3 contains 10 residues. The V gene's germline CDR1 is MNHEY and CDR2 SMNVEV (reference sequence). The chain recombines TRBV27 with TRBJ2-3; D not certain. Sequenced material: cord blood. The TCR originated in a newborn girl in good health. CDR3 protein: CATRADTQYF. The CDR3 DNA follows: TGTGCCACCAGAGCAGATACGCAGTATTTT.